A single sample gave rise to the 13 T cell receptor beta chains below, sequenced in a study of cytomegalovirus exposure and HLA in healthy donors. The PCR used 60 Vbeta and 13 Jbeta primers. Method: immunoSEQ multiplex PCR; TCRdb's copy keeps in-frame clones and lacks some. This sample has around 100,000 clones, with about 80% found just once. Material for sequencing was PBMCs. The origin of the receptors is a female donor in good health and CMV-seropositive.

Only one count was recorded for this clone. V gene TRBV7-2 combines with J gene TRBJ1-2; D may be TRBD1 (6 bases). Trimming removed 4 bases at V and 4 bases at J, with 10 bases between. This CDR3 comprises 13 residues. CDR1 is SGHTA, CDR2 FQGNSA, per germline. CDR3 sequence reads: CASSSDRSYGYTF. The CDR3 DNA follows: TGTGCCAGCAGCTCTGACAGGAGCTATGGCTACACCTTC.

As regards this clone: Mismatch with germline at one junction end may stem from a read error. The rearrangement links TRBV7-9 to TRBJ1-1; D gene unclear. The CDR3 runs 13 residues. Germline loops: CDR1 SEHNR, CDR2 FQNEAQ (reference sequence). CDR3 protein: CSSTNEMNTEAFF. Here the CDR3 DNA reads TGTTCCAGCACCAATGAGATGAACACTGAAGCTTTCTTT.

The rearrangement joins TRBV29-1 to TRBJ2-7; weak D call: TRBD2 (6 bases). The CDR3 runs to 15 residues. The V gene lost 0 bases and the J gene lost 7 bases, with 19 bases spanning the gap. Germline V gene sequence: CDR1 SQVTM, CDR2 ANQGSEA. The DNA for the CDR3 is TGCAGCGTTGAAGAGAGGGACTTCCCCTTTGGGGAGCAGTACTTC. Its translation: CSVEERDFPFGEQYF.

The chain is built from TRBV5-1 and TRBJ2-7; 9 bases align to TRBD1. Germline CDR1 reads SGHRS; CDR2 reads YFSETQ. CDR3 size: 15 residues. V was pared by 3 bases and J by 5 bases, with 9 bases of the junction left unmatched. CDR3 in amino acids: CASSYSGTGFNEQYF. The DNA for the CDR3 is TGCGCCAGCAGCTACTCCGGGACAGGGTTCAACGAGCAGTACTTC.

The chain is built from TRBV2 and TRBJ2-3; D ambiguous. There are 14 residues in the CDR3. Between the trimmed V and J ends, which lost 7 bases and 4 bases, there was a span of 15 bases. Germline CDR1 SNHLY, CDR2 FYNNEI. CDR3 sequence (DNA): TGTGCCAGCAAATCAAAGTGGCTCTCAGATACGCAGTATTTT. This codes for CASKSKWLSDTQYF.

This rearrangement joins TRBV4-1 to TRBJ1-2, with unresolved D. There are 13 residues in the CDR3. Trimming cost V 3 bases and J 4 bases, with 9 bases left between them. CDR1 and CDR2 (germline): MGHRA, YSYEKL. Here the CDR3 DNA reads TGCGCCAGCAGCCAGACACCCCTCTATGGCTACACCTTC. Residues: CASSQTPLYGYTF.

The genes are TRBV11-2 and TRBJ2-7; 14 positions match TRBD2. Trimming at V came to 3 bases and at J to 3 bases, leaving 4 bases not matched to a gene. The CDR3 runs 16 residues. Germline V lookup: CDR1 SGHAT, CDR2 FQNNGV. The CDR3 DNA reads TGTGCCAGCAGCTTGGGGACTAGCGGGAGCAACTACGAGCAGTACTTC. It specifies CASSLGTSGSNYEQYF.

In its sample, this clone was seen once. The chain combines TRBV5-6 with TRBJ1-2; D is undetermined. Germline lookup yields CDR1 SGHDT and CDR2 YYEEEE. The CDR3 loop spans 14 amino acids. Trimming pared 5 bases from V and 4 bases from J, leaving 15 bases between. The CDR3 loop is CASRPHGVGYGYTF. CDR3 DNA: TGTGCCAGCAGGCCTCATGGAGTAGGCTATGGCTACACCTTC. The full variable domain, with the rest looked up from reference TRBV5-6 and TRBJ1-2, is DAGVTQSPTHLIKTRGQQVTLRCSPKSGHDTVSWYQQALGQGPQFIFQYYEEEERQRGNFPDRFSGHQFPNYSSELNVNALLLGDSALYLCASRPHGVGYGYTFGSGTRLTVV.

This clone was counted between two and nine times. The chain is built from TRBV2 and TRBJ2-5; TRBD1 matches 8 bases. With 6 bases clipped from V and 4 bases from J, the junction kept 7 bases outside the gene matches. The germline V gene encodes CDR1 SNHLY and CDR2 FYNNEI. The CDR3 has 14 residues. For the CDR3, the DNA is TGTGCCAGCAGGTGGACAGGGATTGCAGAGACCCAGTACTTC. Translation: CASRWTGIAETQYF.

The V and J genes are TRBV2 and TRBJ1-5; 7 nucleotides align to TRBD1. The CDR3 runs 15 residues. The germline V gene has CDR1 SNHLY and CDR2 FYNNEI. The ends lost 6 bases at V and 4 bases at J; junction bases unmatched: 9. DNA for the CDR3: TGTGCCAGCAGGGACAGGACAGGCCCGAATCAGCCCCAGCATTTT. Translating gives CASRDRTGPNQPQHF.

The chain is built from TRBV5-1 and TRBJ1-2; 9 bases match TRBD1. This CDR3 is built from 12 residues. Per germline, CDR1 SGHRS and CDR2 YFSETQ. Trimming cost V 4 bases and J 7 bases; bases outside gene matches: 2. CDR3 bases: TGCGCCAGCAGCGCGGGACAGGGTGGCTACACCTTC. It is translated as CASSAGQGGYTF.

The rearrangement joins TRBV7-2 to TRBJ1-1; D is undetermined. V lost 4 bases and J 6 bases, leaving 21 bases between the germline ends. This CDR3 has 16 residues. Germline V gene lookup returns CDR1 SGHTA and CDR2 FQGNSA. In DNA form, the CDR3 reads TGTGCCAGCAGCTCGGCATGGAGAACGGTAACGTCTGAAGCTTTCTTT. Its protein product is CASSSAWRTVTSEAFF.

The J gene is TRBJ2-3, the V gene TRBV6-4; D is perhaps TRBD1 (6 bases). The CDR3 contains 13 residues. Trimming left V 6 bases short and J 2 bases short, with 9 bases between. CDR1 is MRHNA, CDR2 SNTAGT, per germline. The CDR3 here is CASSRTDTDTQYF. As DNA, the CDR3 is TGTGCCAGCAGCAGGACAGACACAGATACGCAGTATTTT.